Listed below are T cell receptor beta chains from one sample, sequenced in a study of T cell repertoires in cytomegalovirus infection. These TCRs' antigens remain unknown. TCRdb independently ran MiXCR on the reads; one entry per CDR3 protein. The sample consists of roughly 180,000 distinct CDR3 sequences, about a fifth of them appearing once. The source material was CD8+ T cells from cultured PBMCs, sampled from culture after CMV antigen stimulation. Every receptor here comes from a human donor in good health (CMV status not recorded). Some clones in this sample may be carry-over from other donors' samples. Each CDR3 is given with its conserved first and last residue. A D gene is named only where the DNA matches it firmly. Clone size is given for some rows only: seen once, a few or many times, or a class if the clone is expanded.

abundance: -
j_gene: TRBJ1-2
d_gene: TRBD1
v_gene: TRBV19
CDR3aa: CASSNGTVNYGYTF
CDR3nt: TGTGCCAGTAGTAATGGGACAGTTAACTATGGCTACACCTTC

abundance: few
j_gene: TRBJ2-4
d_gene: TRBD1
v_gene: TRBV7-6
CDR3aa: CASSSRTGSRENIQYF
CDR3nt: TGTGCCAGCAGCTCCCGGACAGGGTCAAGAGAAAACATTCAGTACTTC

abundance: -
j_gene: TRBJ2-1
d_gene: -
v_gene: TRBV7-2
CDR3aa: CASSLGAGYNEQFF
CDR3nt: TGTGCCAGCAGCTTAGGGGCGGGGTACAATGAGCAGTTCTTC

abundance: few
j_gene: TRBJ1-2
d_gene: -
v_gene: TRBV19
CDR3aa: CAGSPWGNYGYTF
CDR3nt: TGTGCCGGTAGTCCATGGGGGAACTATGGCTACACCTTC

abundance: -
j_gene: TRBJ2-3
d_gene: TRBD2
v_gene: TRBV7-2
CDR3aa: CASSSQNGGAADTQYF
CDR3nt: TGTGCCAGCAGCTCCCAGAACGGGGGGGCCGCAGATACGCAGTATTTT

abundance: -
j_gene: TRBJ1-1
d_gene: TRBD1
v_gene: TRBV4-1
CDR3aa: CASSQDRFGDRGSTEAFF
CDR3nt: TGCGCCAGCAGCCAAGATCGGTTTGGGGACAGGGGATCAACTGAAGCTTTCTTT

abundance: few
j_gene: TRBJ2-3
d_gene: -
v_gene: TRBV7-8
CDR3aa: CASSTTLDTQYF
CDR3nt: TGTGCCAGCAGCACTACTCTGGATACGCAGTATTTT

abundance: -
j_gene: TRBJ1-5
d_gene: -
v_gene: TRBV15
CDR3aa: CATRTFDSNQPQHF
CDR3nt: TGTGCCACCAGGACATTTGATAGCAATCAGCCCCAGCATTTT

abundance: -
j_gene: TRBJ1-2
d_gene: -
v_gene: TRBV27
CDR3aa: CASSPGSGGYGYTF
CDR3nt: TGTGCCAGCAGCCCAGGGTCAGGAGGCTATGGCTACACCTTC

abundance: -
j_gene: TRBJ2-2
d_gene: TRBD2
v_gene: TRBV7-2
CDR3aa: CASSLDFSGGTTGELFF
CDR3nt: TGTGCCAGCAGCTTAGATTTTAGCGGGGGGACCACCGGGGAGCTGTTTTTT

abundance: -
j_gene: TRBJ2-5
d_gene: TRBD1
v_gene: TRBV7-9
CDR3aa: CASTDPRQGMETQYF
CDR3nt: TGTGCCAGCACCGACCCGCGACAGGGGATGGAGACCCAGTACTTC

abundance: once
j_gene: TRBJ2-7
d_gene: TRBD2
v_gene: TRBV7-2
CDR3aa: CASSFPGTSPYEQYF
CDR3nt: TGTGCCAGCAGCTTCCCCGGGACTAGTCCCTACGAGCAGTACTTC

abundance: -
j_gene: TRBJ1-5
d_gene: -
v_gene: TRBV7-9
CDR3aa: CASMLTDTDQPQHF
CDR3nt: TGTGCCAGCATGCTTACTGACACAGATCAGCCCCAGCATTTT

abundance: -
j_gene: TRBJ2-7
d_gene: -
v_gene: TRBV6-2/TRBV6-3
CDR3aa: CASGWAEQYF
CDR3nt: TGTGCCAGCGGATGGGCCGAGCAGTACTTC

abundance: few
j_gene: TRBJ1-6
d_gene: -
v_gene: TRBV7-2
CDR3aa: CASEGVAVESGGDLHF
CDR3nt: TGTGCCAGCGAGGGAGTCGCGGTGGAGTCCGGCGGGGACCTCCACTTT

abundance: few
j_gene: TRBJ2-7
d_gene: TRBD1
v_gene: TRBV7-2
CDR3aa: CASSFRDSSYEQYF
CDR3nt: TGTGCCAGCAGCTTCCGGGACAGCTCCTACGAGCAGTACTTC

abundance: few
j_gene: TRBJ2-3
d_gene: -
v_gene: TRBV7-9
CDR3aa: CASSFKGNTDTQYF
CDR3nt: TGTGCCAGCAGCTTTAAGGGAAACACAGATACGCAGTATTTT

abundance: -
j_gene: TRBJ2-1
d_gene: -
v_gene: TRBV12-3/TRBV12-4
CDR3aa: CASTLLPYPRALRDNEQFF
CDR3nt: TGTGCCAGCACCTTACTCCCTTACCCGCGGGCCCTAAGGGACAATGAGCAGTTCTTC

abundance: few
j_gene: TRBJ2-3
d_gene: -
v_gene: TRBV14
CDR3aa: CASSQDSDSYTDTQYF
CDR3nt: TGTGCCAGCAGCCAAGATTCGGACAGCTACACAGATACGCAGTATTTT

abundance: -
j_gene: TRBJ2-5
d_gene: -
v_gene: TRBV6-8
CDR3aa: CASSYQRETQYF
CDR3nt: TGTGCCAGCAGTTACCAAAGAGAGACCCAGTACTTC

abundance: -
j_gene: TRBJ1-1
d_gene: TRBD1
v_gene: TRBV10-1
CDR3aa: CASSWDRDQAEAFF
CDR3nt: TGCGCCAGCAGCTGGGACAGGGACCAGGCTGAAGCTTTCTTT

abundance: -
j_gene: TRBJ2-7
d_gene: -
v_gene: TRBV7-8
CDR3aa: CASRLGVSAPLYEQYF
CDR3nt: TGTGCCAGCAGACTCGGTGTTAGTGCGCCCCTCTACGAGCAGTACTTC

abundance: -
j_gene: TRBJ1-2
d_gene: -
v_gene: TRBV11-2
CDR3aa: CASSLARGPVYGYTF
CDR3nt: TGTGCCAGCAGCTTAGCTCGGGGGCCGGTCTATGGCTACACCTTC

abundance: -
j_gene: TRBJ2-2
d_gene: -
v_gene: TRBV4-2
CDR3aa: CASSLTGDPTGELFF
CDR3nt: TGTGCCAGCAGCCTCACGGGGGATCCCACCGGGGAGCTGTTTTTT

abundance: -
j_gene: TRBJ2-3
d_gene: -
v_gene: TRBV5-5
CDR3aa: CASSLEPGGSTDTQYF
CDR3nt: TGTGCCAGCAGCTTGGAACCTGGGGGGAGCACAGATACGCAGTATTTT

abundance: few
j_gene: TRBJ1-1
d_gene: TRBD1
v_gene: TRBV4-1
CDR3aa: CASSQESGGIEAFF
CDR3nt: TGCGCCAGCAGCCAAGAATCAGGGGGGATTGAAGCTTTCTTT

abundance: -
j_gene: TRBJ1-1
d_gene: TRBD1
v_gene: TRBV4-3
CDR3aa: CASSQRGTGIMNTEAFF
CDR3nt: TGCGCCAGCAGCCAGAGAGGGACAGGGATCATGAACACTGAAGCTTTCTTT

abundance: -
j_gene: TRBJ2-6
d_gene: -
v_gene: TRBV10-3
CDR3aa: CAISEPSSTSGANVLTF
CDR3nt: TGTGCCATCAGTGAACCCTCTTCCACCTCTGGGGCCAACGTCCTGACTTTC

abundance: many
j_gene: TRBJ1-5
d_gene: -
v_gene: TRBV6-2/TRBV6-3
CDR3aa: CASSYWDGYSNQPQHF
CDR3nt: TGTGCCAGCAGTTACTGGGACGGATATAGCAATCAGCCCCAGCATTTT

abundance: -
j_gene: TRBJ2-7
d_gene: TRBD1
v_gene: TRBV10-3
CDR3aa: CAISGGQGLDEQYF
CDR3nt: TGTGCCATCAGTGGGGGACAGGGTTTGGACGAGCAGTACTTC

abundance: -
j_gene: TRBJ2-2
d_gene: TRBD2
v_gene: TRBV7-6
CDR3aa: CASSPRQTSGGNTGELFF
CDR3nt: TGTGCCAGCAGCCCCCGACAGACTAGCGGGGGTAACACCGGGGAGCTGTTTTTT

abundance: few
j_gene: TRBJ2-5
d_gene: -
v_gene: TRBV29-1
CDR3aa: CSVEDMGDTELQETQYF
CDR3nt: TGCAGCGTTGAAGATATGGGGGACACCGAACTCCAAGAGACCCAGTACTTC

abundance: -
j_gene: TRBJ2-1
d_gene: TRBD2
v_gene: TRBV6-2/TRBV6-3
CDR3aa: CASSPTSAELYNEQFF
CDR3nt: TGTGCCAGCAGTCCGACTAGCGCGGAATTATACAATGAGCAGTTCTTC